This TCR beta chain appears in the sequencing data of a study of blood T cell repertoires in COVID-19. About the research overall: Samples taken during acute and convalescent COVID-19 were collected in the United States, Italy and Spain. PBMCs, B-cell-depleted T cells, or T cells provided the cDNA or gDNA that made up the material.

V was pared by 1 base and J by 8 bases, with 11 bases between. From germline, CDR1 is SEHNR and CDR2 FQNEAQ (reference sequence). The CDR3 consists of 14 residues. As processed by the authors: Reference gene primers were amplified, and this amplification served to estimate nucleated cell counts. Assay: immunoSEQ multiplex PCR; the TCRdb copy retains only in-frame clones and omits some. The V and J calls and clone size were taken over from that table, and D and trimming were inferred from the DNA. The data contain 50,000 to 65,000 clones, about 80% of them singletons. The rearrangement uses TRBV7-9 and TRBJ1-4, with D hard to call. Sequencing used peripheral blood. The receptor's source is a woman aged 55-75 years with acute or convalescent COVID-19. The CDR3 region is CASSLGPVQEKLFF. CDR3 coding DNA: TGTGCCAGCAGCTTAGGTCCAGTCCAGGAAAAACTGTTTTTT.